Here is one T cell receptor beta chain with its context. V shed 1 base and J 4 bases; nucleotides not matched to a gene: 9. The CDR3 is 16 amino acids. From germline, CDR1 is MDHEN and CDR2 SYDVKM. Expressed TCRB transcripts were sequenced, since all the RNA that had been isolated was reverse transcribed. Some clones are missing from TCRdb's copy, which holds only in-frame ones; the method was immunoSEQ multiplex PCR. The sample has 810,000 or so clones, roughly 15% seen once. The sample belongs to a study of beta chain features in type 1 diabetes. V and J are TRBV28 and TRBJ2-5; TRBD2 agrees at 7 bases. The TCR sequence derives from a woman between 18 and 30 years old in good health. The specimen sequenced was naive CD4+ T cells from blood. In nucleotides, the CDR3 is TGTGCCAGCAGTTTATATGCTAGCGGCCACCGAGAGACCCAGTACTTC. This sequence encodes CASSLYASGHRETQYF.